The present T cell receptor (beta chain) was sequenced within a study of human T cells and chemical hapten exposure. Study as a whole: Patch tests put 0.01% DPC on the upper back, read at 6 days. Findings and caveats of the study: Counts of expanded TCRs (at PT1) showed a positive correlation with patch test score. Expanded TCRs made up significantly more big CDR3 similarity clusters than controls did.

Regarding time point: pre-sensitization, week 0. Indicated treatment: therapeutic diphenylcyclopropenone sensitization with weekly scalp DPC. Those who donated were patients with alopecia, 18 to 70 years of age, and suitable for DPC. TCRdb redid the calling of the RACE reads with MiXCR, one entry per CDR3 protein. The repertoire holds 89,000 or so distinct CDR3 sequences, with 8.5% as singletons. CDR1 and CDR2 from the germline V gene are MDHEN and SYDVKM. Trimming at V came to 6 bases and at J to 8 bases, leaving 11 bases not matched to a gene. This CDR3 is 16 amino acids long. Notes on this clonotype: The antigen remains undetermined.

This receptor was obtained from a man aged 35-49 years with alopecia areata. Some clones in this sample may be carry-over from other donors' samples. Sequencing used whole blood, obtained in connection with sensitization to the hapten diphenylcyclopropenone (DPC). The rearrangement links TRBV28 to TRBJ2-3; TRBD2 matches at 13 bases. CDR3 sequence reads: CASSPRGTSGVPTQYF. The CDR3 DNA reads as TGTGCCAGCAGCCCCCGTGGGACTAGCGGGGTCCCTACGCAGTATTTT.